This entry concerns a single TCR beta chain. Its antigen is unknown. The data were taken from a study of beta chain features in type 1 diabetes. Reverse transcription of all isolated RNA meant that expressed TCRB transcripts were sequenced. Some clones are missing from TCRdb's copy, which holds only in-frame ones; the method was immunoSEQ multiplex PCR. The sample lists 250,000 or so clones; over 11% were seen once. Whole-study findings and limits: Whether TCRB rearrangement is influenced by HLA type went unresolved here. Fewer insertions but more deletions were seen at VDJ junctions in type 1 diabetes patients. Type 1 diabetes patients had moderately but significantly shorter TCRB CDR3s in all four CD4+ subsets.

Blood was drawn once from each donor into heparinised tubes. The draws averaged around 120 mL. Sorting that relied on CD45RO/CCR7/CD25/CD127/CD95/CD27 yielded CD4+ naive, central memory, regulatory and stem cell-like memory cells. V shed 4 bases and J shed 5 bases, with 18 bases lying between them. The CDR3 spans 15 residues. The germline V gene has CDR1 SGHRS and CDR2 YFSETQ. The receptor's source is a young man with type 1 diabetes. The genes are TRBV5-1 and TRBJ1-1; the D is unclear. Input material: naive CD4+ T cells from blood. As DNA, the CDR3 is TGCGCCAGCAGCCTAATCAGCACCGAGGGAACTGAAGCTTTCTTT. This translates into CASSLISTEGTEAFF.